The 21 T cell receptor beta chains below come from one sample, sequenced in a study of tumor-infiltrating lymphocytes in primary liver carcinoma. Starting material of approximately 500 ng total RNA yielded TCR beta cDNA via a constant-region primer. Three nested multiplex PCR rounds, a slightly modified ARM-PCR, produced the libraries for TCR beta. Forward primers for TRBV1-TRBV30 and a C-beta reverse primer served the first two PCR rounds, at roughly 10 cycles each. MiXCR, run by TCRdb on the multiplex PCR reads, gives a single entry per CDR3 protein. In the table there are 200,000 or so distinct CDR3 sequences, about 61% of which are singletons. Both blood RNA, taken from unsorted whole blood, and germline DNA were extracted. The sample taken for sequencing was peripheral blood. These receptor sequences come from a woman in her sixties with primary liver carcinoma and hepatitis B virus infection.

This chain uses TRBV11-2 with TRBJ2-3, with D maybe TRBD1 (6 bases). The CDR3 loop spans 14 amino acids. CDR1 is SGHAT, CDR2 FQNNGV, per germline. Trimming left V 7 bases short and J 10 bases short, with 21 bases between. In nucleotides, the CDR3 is TGTGCCAGCATGCTATCACAGGGAGCTGATGCGCAGTATTTT. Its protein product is CASMLSQGADAQYF.

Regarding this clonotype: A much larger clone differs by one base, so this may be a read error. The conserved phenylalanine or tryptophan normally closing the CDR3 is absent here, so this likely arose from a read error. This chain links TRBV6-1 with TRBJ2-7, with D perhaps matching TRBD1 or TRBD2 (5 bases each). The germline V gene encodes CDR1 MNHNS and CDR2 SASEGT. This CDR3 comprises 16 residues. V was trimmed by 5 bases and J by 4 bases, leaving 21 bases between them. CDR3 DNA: TGTGCCAGCAGTAAGAACAGGACTCCCGAGGGGTACGAGCAGTACCTC. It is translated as CASSKNRTPEGYEQYL.

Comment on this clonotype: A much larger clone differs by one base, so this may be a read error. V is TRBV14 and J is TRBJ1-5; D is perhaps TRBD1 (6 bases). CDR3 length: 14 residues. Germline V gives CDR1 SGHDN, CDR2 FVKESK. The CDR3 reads CASSRGGQNQPQLF. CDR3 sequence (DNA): TGTGCCAGCAGCCGTGGGGGGCAGAATCAGCCCCAGCTTTTT.

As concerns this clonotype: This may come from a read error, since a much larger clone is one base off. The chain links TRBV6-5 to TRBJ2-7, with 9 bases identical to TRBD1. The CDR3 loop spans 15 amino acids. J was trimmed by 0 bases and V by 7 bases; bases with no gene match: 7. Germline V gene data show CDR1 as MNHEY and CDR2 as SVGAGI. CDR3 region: CASNVGQGLSYEQYF. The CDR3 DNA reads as TGTGCCAGCAATGTGGGACAGGGACTCTCCTACGAGCAGTACTTC.

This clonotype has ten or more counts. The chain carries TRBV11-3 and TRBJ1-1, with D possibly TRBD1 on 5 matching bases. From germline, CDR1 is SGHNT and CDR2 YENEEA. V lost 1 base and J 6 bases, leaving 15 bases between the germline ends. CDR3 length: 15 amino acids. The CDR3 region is CASSLVGPEYAEAFF. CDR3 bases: TGTGCCAGCAGCTTAGTGGGGCCGGAGTACGCTGAAGCTTTCTTT.

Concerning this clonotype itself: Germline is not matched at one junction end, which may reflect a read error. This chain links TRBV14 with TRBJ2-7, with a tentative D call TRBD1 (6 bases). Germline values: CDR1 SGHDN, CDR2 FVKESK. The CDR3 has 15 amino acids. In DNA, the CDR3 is TGTGCCAGCAGCCAATACGGACAGCCCTCCTACGAGCAGTGCTTC. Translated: CASSQYGQPSYEQCF.

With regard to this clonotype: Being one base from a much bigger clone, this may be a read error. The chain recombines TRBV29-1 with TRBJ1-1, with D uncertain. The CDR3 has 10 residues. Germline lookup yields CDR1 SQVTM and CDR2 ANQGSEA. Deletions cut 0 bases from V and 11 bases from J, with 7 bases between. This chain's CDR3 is CSVEDTWAFF. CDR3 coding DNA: TGCAGCGTTGAAGATACATGGGCTTTCTTT.

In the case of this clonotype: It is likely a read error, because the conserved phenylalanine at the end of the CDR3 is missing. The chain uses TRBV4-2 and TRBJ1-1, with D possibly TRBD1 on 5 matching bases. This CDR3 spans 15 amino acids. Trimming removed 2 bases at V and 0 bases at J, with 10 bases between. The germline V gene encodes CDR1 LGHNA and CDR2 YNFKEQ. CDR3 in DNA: TGTGCCAGCAGCCAATGTGGGGGAGTGAACACTGAAGCTTTCTAT. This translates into CASSQCGGVNTEAFY.

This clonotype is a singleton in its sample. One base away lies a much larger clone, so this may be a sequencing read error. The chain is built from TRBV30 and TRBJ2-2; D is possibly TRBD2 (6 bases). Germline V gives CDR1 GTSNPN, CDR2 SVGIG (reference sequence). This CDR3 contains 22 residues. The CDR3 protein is CAWSVKGIPGRPPRANTGGLFF. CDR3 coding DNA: TGTGCCTGGAGTGTAAAAGGGATCCCGGGACGTCCCCCTAGGGCGAACACCGGGGGGCTGTTTTTT.

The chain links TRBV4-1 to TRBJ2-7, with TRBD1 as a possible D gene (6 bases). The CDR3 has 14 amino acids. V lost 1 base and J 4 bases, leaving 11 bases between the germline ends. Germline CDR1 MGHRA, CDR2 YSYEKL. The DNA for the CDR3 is TGCGCCAGCAGCCAAGTAGGACAGAGATACGAGCAGTACTTC. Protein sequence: CASSQVGQRYEQYF.

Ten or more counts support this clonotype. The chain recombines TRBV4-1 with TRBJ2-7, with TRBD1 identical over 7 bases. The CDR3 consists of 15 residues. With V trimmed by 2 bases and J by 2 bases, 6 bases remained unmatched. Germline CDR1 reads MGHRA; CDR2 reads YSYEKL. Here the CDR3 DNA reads TGCGCCAGCAGCCAAACCATGGGACAGACCTACGAGCAGTACTTC. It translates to CASSQTMGQTYEQYF.

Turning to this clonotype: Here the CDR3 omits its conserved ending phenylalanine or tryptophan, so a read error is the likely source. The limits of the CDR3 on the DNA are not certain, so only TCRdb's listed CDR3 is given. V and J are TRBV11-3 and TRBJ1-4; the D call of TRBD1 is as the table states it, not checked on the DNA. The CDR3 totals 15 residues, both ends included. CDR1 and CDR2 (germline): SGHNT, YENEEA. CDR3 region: CARSPTGQGKIPLLL.

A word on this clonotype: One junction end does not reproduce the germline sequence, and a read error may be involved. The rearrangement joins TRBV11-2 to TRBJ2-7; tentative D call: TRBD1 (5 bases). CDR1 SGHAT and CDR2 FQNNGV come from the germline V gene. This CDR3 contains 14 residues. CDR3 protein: CARSLLGVLYVQYF. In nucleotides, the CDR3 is TGTGCCAGGAGCTTGTTAGGGGTCCTGTACGTGCAGTACTTC.

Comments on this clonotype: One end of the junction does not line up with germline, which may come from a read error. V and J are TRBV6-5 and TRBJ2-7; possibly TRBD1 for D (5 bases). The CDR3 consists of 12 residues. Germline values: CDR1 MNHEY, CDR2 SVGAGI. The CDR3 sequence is CTSSVRQGGQYF. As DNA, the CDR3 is TGTACCAGCAGTGTCCGGCAGGGCGGGCAGTACTTC.

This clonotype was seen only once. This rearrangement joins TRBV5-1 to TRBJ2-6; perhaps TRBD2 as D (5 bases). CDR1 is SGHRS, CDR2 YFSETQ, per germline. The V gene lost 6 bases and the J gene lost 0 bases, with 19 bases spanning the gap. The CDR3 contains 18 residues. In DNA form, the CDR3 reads TGCGCCAGCAACTCGAATAGGGAGTTCATCTCTGGGGCCAACGTCCTGACTTTC. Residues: CASNSNREFISGANVLTF.

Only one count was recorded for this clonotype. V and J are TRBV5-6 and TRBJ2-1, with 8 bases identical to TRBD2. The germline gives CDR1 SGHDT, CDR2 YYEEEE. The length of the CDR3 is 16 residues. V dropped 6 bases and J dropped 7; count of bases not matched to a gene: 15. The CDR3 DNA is TGTGCCAGCAAGTCCCGGACTAGCTGGCGAATAAATGAGCAGTTCTTC. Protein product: CASKSRTSWRINEQFF.

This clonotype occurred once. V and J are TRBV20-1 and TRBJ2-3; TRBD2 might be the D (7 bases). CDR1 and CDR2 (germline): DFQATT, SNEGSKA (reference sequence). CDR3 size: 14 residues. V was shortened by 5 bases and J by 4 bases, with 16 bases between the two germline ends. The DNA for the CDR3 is TGCAGTGCTCTCGGGGGCGGGAGACCAGATACGCAGTATTTT. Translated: CSALGGGRPDTQYF.

CDR3 coding DNA: TGCGCCAGCAGCCAAGTTGCGGGTGGCGGGAAGAAGTACTTC. Translating it yields CASSQVAGGGKKYF. J is TRBJ2-7 and V is TRBV4-1; D possibly corresponds to TRBD2 (6 bases). With 1 base removed from V and 11 bases from J, the gap between germline ends came to 18 bases. This CDR3 is 14 amino acids long. Germline V gene data show CDR1 as MGHRA and CDR2 as YSYEKL.

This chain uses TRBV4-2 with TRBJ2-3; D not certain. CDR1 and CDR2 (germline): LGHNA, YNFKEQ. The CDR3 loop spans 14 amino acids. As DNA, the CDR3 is TGTGCTGGCAGTGTCGGTCGCGAGACAGATACGCAGTATTTT. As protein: CAGSVGRETDTQYF.

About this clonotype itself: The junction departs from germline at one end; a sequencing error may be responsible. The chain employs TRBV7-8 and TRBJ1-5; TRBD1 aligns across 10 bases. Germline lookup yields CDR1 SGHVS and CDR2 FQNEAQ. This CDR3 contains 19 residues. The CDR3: CASILLGGQGRLSNQPQHF. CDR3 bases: TGTGCCAGCATCTTATTGGGGGGACAGGGGCGGCTTAGCAATCAGCCCCAGCATTTT.

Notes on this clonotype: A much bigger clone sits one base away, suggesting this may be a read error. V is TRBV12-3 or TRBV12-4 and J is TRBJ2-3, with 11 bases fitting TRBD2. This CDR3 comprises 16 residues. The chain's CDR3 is CANSFVSGRAVDTQYF. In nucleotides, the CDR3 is TGTGCCAACAGTTTTGTTAGCGGGAGGGCCGTAGATACGCAGTATTTT.